Listed below are T cell receptor beta chains from one sample, sequenced in a study of shared clonotypes between healthy human individuals. Assay used: immunoSEQ multiplex PCR; TCRdb lists only in-frame clones, some missing. The sample has over a million clones; roughly 96% are singletons. Sequencing input: naive CD4+ T cells sorted from blood. These receptors were taken from a man under 40 in good health. Both conserved end residues are part of each CDR3. The order of the fields is D gene, J gene, V gene, CDR3 length, clone size, CDR3 protein, CDR3 DNA. The D gene is left open where the match is weak. Size values are once, few and many counts, or a class for expanded clones, and some rows have none.

>TRBD1|TRBJ1-5|TRBV6-1|16|-
CASSEVGQGVPQPQHF
TGTGCCAGCAGTGAAGTCGGTCAGGGGGTTCCTCAGCCCCAGCATTTT
>TRBD1|TRBJ2-7|TRBV7-3|19|-
CASSLRRRDRATRRYEQYF
TGTGCCAGCAGCCTACGAAGACGGGACAGGGCAACCCGACGCTACGAGCAGTACTTC
>TRBD1|TRBJ1-1|TRBV14|12|-
CASSATGAEAFF
TGTGCCAGCAGCGCGACAGGGGCTGAAGCTTTCTTT
>-|TRBJ2-5|TRBV4-1|14|-
CASSQDADQETQYF
TGCGCCAGCAGCCAAGATGCGGATCAAGAGACCCAGTACTTC
>-|TRBJ2-1|TRBV18|14|-
CASSGATVLNEQFF
TGTGCCAGCTCCGGGGCCACCGTCTTGAATGAGCAGTTCTTC
>TRBD2|TRBJ2-3|TRBV5-6|18|-
CASSPTSGREGPRDTQYF
TGTGCCAGCAGCCCGACTAGCGGGAGAGAAGGCCCCAGGGATACGCAGTATTTT
>-|TRBJ2-7|TRBV19|11|-
CATGGVGEQYF
TGTGCCACCGGTGGGGTCGGCGAGCAGTACTTC
>TRBD1|TRBJ2-2|TRBV6-1|16|-
CASSEPRTGRTGELFF
TGTGCCAGCAGTGAACCTAGGACAGGGCGTACCGGGGAGCTGTTTTTT
>-|TRBJ1-2|TRBV28|14|once
CASSLVSENYGYTF
TGTGCCAGCAGTTTAGTTTCAGAGAACTATGGCTACACCTTC
>-|TRBJ2-1|TRBV2|14|-
CASSGASMYNEQFF
TGTGCCAGCAGTGGCGCCTCGATGTACAATGAGCAGTTCTTC
>-|TRBJ2-5|TRBV5-1|11|-
CASSFTETQYF
TGCGCCAGCAGCTTCACAGAGACCCAGTACTTC
>-|TRBJ2-7|TRBV11-2|15|-
CASRIPGKSSYEQYF
TGTGCCAGCAGGATTCCGGGAAAAAGCTCCTACGAGCAGTACTTC
>-|TRBJ2-7|TRBV5-6|15|-
CASNLVGQQPYEQYF
TGTGCCAGCAACCTGGTCGGTCAGCAGCCCTACGAGCAGTACTTC
>-|TRBJ2-7|TRBV6-5|14|once
CASSATILAYEQYF
TGTGCCAGCAGCGCTACCATTTTGGCCTACGAGCAGTACTTC
>-|TRBJ2-1|TRBV5-1|17|once
CASSLVGSSLSYNEQFF
TGCGCCAGCAGCTTGGTAGGCAGCAGTCTCTCCTACAATGAGCAGTTCTTC
>-|TRBJ2-3|TRBV5-4|14|-
CASSPRHGADTQYF
TGTGCCAGCAGCCCACGCCATGGAGCAGATACGCAGTATTTT
>TRBD2|TRBJ2-7|TRBV4-3|16|-
CASSQDEAGGAYEQYF
TGCGCCAGCAGCCAAGATGAAGCGGGAGGAGCCTACGAGCAGTACTTC
>TRBD1|TRBJ2-7|TRBV29-1|15|-
CSVVPGQGTAYEQYF
TGCAGCGTCGTACCGGGACAGGGAACAGCCTACGAGCAGTACTTC
>-|TRBJ1-5|TRBV19|19|-
CASSSGSWEVDYSNQPQHF
TGTGCCAGTAGTAGCGGGTCCTGGGAAGTAGATTATAGCAATCAGCCCCAGCATTTT
>TRBD2|TRBJ2-1|TRBV7-6|16|once
CASSELTSGAYNEQFF
TGTGCCAGCAGCGAATTAACTAGCGGGGCCTACAATGAGCAGTTCTTC
>TRBD1|TRBJ1-4|TRBV9|18|-
CASSRRDRGTATNEKLFF
TGTGCCAGCAGCAGACGGGACAGGGGGACTGCAACTAATGAAAAACTGTTTTTT
>-|TRBJ1-2|TRBV28|13|-
CASSYRSNYGYTF
TGTGCCAGCAGTTACAGAAGTAACTATGGCTACACCTTC
>TRBD2|TRBJ2-5|TRBV7-8|16|-
CASSLTSGRAVETQYF
TGTGCCAGCAGTCTCACTAGCGGGAGGGCCGTAGAGACCCAGTACTTC
>-|TRBJ2-1|TRBV7-3|14|-
CASSLRGPYNEQFF
TGTGCCAGCAGCTTACGCGGACCCTACAATGAGCAGTTCTTC
>-|TRBJ2-7|TRBV2|18|-
CASSVRRPNRIATGEQYF
TGTGCCAGCAGTGTTCGCCGACCTAACCGGATTGCGACGGGCGAGCAGTACTTC
>TRBD2|TRBJ2-1|TRBV15|15|-
CATSGITSGRIHDFF
TGTGCCACCAGCGGAATCACTAGCGGGAGAATCCACGATTTCTTC
>-|TRBJ1-4|TRBV27|14|-
CASSFRGFAEKLFF
TGTGCCAGCAGTTTTAGAGGGTTCGCTGAAAAACTGTTTTTT
>TRBD2|TRBJ2-7|TRBV11-2|17|-
CASSPRTSGISSYEQYF
TGTGCCAGCAGCCCCAGGACTAGCGGGATTTCCTCCTACGAGCAGTACTTC
>TRBD1|TRBJ1-2|TRBV29-1|13|-
CSVGTGVYYGYTF
TGCAGCGTTGGAACAGGGGTTTACTATGGCTACACCTTC